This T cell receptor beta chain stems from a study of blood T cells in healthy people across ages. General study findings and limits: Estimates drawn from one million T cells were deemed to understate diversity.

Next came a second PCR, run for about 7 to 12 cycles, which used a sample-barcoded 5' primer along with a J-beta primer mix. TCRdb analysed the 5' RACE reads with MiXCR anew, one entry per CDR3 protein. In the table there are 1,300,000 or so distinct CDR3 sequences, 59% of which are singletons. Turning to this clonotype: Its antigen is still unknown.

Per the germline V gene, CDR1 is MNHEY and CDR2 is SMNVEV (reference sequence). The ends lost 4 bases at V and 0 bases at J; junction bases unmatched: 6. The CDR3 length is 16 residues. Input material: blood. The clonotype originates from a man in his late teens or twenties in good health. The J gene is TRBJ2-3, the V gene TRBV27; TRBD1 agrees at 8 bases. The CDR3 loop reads CASSSYRGKSTDTQYF. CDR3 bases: TGTGCCAGCAGTTCCTACAGGGGGAAGAGCACAGATACGCAGTATTTT.